This T cell receptor (beta chain) was profiled in a study of T-cell reconstitution after alpha-beta-depleted transplantation in children. There are many counts of this clonotype. The CDR3 consists of 15 residues. With V trimmed by 1 base and J by 3 bases, 4 bases remained unmatched. The germline CDR1 and CDR2 sequences are SEHNR and FQNEAQ (reference sequence). Unique molecular identifiers were incorporated when the TCRbeta library was constructed. TCRdb redid the calling of the PCR reads with MiXCR, one entry per CDR3 protein. Among about 540,000 distinct CDR3 sequences, around 19% were seen once, and the ten largest hold 3.3%.

The material was PBMCs from the stem cell graft donor, obtained from the stem cell graft. The rearrangement joins TRBV7-9 to TRBJ2-3; TRBD2 matches at 7 bases. This sequence was found in a human donor who donated a stem cell graft to a child with acute lymphoblastic leukemia. DNA of the CDR3: TGTGCCAGCAGCTTAGGCCTAGCGGAGACAGATACGCAGTATTTT. Translated: CASSLGLAETDTQYF.